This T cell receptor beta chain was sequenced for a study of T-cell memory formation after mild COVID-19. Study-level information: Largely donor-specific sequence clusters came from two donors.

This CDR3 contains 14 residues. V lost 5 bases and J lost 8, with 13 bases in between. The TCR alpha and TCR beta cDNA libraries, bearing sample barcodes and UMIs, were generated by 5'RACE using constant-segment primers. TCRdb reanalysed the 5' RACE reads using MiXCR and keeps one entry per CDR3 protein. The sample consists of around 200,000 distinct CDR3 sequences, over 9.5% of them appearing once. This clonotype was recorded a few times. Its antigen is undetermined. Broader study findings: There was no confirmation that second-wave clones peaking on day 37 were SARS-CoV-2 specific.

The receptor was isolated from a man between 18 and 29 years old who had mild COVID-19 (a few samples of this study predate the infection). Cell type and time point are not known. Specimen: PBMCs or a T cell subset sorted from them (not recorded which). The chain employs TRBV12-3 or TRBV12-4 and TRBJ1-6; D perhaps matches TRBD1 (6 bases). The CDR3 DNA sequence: TGTGCCAGCAGTGCTCGGGACAAGGATTCACCCCTCCACTTT. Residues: CASSARDKDSPLHF.